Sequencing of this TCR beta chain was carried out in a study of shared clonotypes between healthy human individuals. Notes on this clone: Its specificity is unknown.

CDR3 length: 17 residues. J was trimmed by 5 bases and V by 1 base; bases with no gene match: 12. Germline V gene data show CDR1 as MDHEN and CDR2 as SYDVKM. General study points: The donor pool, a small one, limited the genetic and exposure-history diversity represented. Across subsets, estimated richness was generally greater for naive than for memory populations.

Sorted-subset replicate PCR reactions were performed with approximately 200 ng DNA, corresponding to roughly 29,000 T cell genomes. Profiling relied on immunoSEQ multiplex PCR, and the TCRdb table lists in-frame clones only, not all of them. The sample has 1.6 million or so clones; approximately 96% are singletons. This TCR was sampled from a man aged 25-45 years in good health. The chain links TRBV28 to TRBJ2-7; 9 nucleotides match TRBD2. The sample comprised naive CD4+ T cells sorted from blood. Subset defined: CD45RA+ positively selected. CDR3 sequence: CASSLLVSGTSWHEQYF. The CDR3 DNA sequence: TGTGCCAGCAGTTTATTGGTTAGTGGGACTAGCTGGCACGAGCAGTACTTC.